This record covers a single T cell receptor beta chain. Antigen: not known. The germline CDR1 and CDR2 sequences are MDHEN and SYDVKM. This CDR3 region has 17 residues. Preparation of TRB cDNA libraries relied on 5' RACE carrying UMI labels. For each CDR3 protein, TCRdb gives one entry from its re-call of the 5' RACE reads, without DNA. This specimen shows under 90,000 distinct CDR3 sequences; the ten leading clones hold about 0.62%. This sample is part of a study of CXCR3-negative and CXCR3-positive naive CD8 T cells. Study-level results: After cryopreservation, expression of CXCR3 was partially reduced, and most assays were run with fresh PBMCs. CXCR3-positive naive cells carried more hydrophobic TRB CDR3s than CXCR3-negative ones.

Input material: naive CXCR3+ CD8+ T cells from blood. Noted subset: CD45RO-CCR7+CD27+CD95- naive CD8+ T cells expressing CXCR3 (TNR3+). V is TRBV28 and J is TRBJ2-7; TCRdb picks TRBD1, but there is no DNA to check that call. This TCR derives from a human donor in good health. Some clones in this sample may be carry-over from other donors' samples. The CDR3 is CASSLAPSGVPYDEQYF.